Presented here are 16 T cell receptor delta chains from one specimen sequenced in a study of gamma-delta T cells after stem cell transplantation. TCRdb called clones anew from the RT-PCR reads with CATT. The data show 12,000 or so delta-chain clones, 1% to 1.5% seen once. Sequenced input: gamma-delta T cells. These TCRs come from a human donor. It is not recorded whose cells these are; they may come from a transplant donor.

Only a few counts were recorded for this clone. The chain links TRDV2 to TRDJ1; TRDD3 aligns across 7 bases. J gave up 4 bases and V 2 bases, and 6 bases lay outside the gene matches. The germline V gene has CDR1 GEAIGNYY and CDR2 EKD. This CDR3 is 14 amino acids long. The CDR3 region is CACDKLGANDKLIF. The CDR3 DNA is TGTGCCTGTGACAAGCTGGGGGCCAACGATAAACTCATCTTT.

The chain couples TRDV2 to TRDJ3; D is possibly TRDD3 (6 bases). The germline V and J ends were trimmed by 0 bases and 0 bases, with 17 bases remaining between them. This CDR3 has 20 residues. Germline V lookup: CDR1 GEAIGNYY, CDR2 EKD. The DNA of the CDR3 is TGTGCCTGTGACACCGGGGGCCTGGGGATGAGCTCCTGGGACACCCGACAGATGTTTTTC. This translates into CACDTGGLGMSSWDTRQMFF.

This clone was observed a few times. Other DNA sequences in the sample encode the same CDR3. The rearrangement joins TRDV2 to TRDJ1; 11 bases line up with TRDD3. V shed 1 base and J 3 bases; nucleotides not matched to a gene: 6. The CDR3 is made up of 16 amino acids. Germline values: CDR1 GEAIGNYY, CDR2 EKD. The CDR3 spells CACDTVGDTRADKLIF. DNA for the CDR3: TGTGCCTGTGACACAGTGGGGGATACGCGCGCCGATAAACTCATCTTT.

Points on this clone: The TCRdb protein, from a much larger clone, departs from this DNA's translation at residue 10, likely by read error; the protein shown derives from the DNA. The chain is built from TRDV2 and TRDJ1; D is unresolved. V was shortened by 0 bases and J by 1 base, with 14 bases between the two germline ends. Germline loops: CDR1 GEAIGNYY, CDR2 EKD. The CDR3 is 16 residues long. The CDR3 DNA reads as TGTGCCTGTGACACCGTTCTGGAAAGGTCCACCGATAAACTCATCTTT. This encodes CACDTVLERSTDKLIF.

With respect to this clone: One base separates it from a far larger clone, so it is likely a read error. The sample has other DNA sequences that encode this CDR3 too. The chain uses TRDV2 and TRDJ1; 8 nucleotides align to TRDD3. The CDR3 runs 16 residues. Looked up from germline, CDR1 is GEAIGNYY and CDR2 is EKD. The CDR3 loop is CACDMIGGSNTDKLIF. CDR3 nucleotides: TGCGCCTGTGACATGATTGGGGGATCCAACACCGATAAACTCATCTTT.

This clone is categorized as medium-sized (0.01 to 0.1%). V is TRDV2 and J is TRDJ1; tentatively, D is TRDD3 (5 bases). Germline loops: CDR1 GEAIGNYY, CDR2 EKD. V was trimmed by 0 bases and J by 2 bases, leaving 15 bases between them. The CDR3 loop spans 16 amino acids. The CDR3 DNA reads TGTGCCTGTGACACCTTGGTGGACCGGGGGACCGATAAACTCATCTTT. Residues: CACDTLVDRGTDKLIF.

The DNA for the CDR3 is TGTGCCTGTGACACCGTGATGGGGGATACCTGGTCGGGGACCGATAAACTCATCTTT. Its translation: CACDTVMGDTWSGTDKLIF. The V gene is TRDV2, the J gene TRDJ1; 10 nucleotides match TRDD3. The V segment lost 0 bases and the J segment 2 bases; nucleotides outside the gene matches: 14. The length of the CDR3 is 19 residues. CDR1 is GEAIGNYY and CDR2 is EKD in the germline V gene.

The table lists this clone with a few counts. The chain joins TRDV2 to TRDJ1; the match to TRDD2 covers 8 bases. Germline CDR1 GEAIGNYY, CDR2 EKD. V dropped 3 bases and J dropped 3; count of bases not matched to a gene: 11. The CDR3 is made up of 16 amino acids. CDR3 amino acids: CACDALPIPGSDKLIF. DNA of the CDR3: TGTGCCTGTGACGCCCTTCCTATACCGGGGTCCGATAAACTCATCTTT.

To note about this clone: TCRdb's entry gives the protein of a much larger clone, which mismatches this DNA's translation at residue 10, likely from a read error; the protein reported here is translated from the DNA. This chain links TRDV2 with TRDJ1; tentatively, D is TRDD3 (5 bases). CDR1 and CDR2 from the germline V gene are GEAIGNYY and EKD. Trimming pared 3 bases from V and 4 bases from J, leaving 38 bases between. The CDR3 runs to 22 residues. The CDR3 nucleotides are TGTGCCTGTGACTCCCTCAAGGGGACTGAGGGATCGAGTACTCGCCTTAACGATAAACTCATCTTT. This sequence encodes CACDSLKGTEGSSTRLNDKLIF.

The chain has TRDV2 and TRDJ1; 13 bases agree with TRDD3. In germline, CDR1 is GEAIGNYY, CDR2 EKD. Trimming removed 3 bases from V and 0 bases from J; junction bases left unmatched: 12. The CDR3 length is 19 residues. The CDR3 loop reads CACDVVLGDTPLNTDKLIF. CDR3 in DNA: TGTGCCTGTGACGTAGTACTGGGGGATACGCCCTTGAACACCGATAAACTCATCTTT.

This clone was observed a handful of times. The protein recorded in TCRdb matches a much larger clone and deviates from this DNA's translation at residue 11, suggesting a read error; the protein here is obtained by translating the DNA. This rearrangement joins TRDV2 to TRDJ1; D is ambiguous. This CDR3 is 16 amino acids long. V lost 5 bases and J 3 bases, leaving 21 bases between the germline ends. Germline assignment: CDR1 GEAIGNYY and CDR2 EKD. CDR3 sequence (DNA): TGTGCCTGTGTCCCACTAAATCGTCTAGAGGCCGATAAACTCATCTTT. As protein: CACVPLNRLEADKLIF.

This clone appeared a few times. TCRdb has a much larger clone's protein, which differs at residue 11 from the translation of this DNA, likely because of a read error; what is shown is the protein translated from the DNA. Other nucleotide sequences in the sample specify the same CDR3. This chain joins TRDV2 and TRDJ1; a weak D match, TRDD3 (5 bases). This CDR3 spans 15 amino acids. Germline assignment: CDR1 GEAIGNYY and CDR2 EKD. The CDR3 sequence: CACDPLGGYTEKLIF. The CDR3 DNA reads TGTGCCTGTGACCCTCTGGGCGGGTACACCGAAAAACTCATCTTT.

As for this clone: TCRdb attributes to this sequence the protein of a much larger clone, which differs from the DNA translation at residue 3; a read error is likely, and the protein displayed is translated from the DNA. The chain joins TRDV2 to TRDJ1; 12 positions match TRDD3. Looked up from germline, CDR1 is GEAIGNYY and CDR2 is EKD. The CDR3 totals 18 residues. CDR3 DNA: TGTGCCCGTGACCGACTGGGGGATACCCCCGAGTACACCGATAAACTCATCTTT. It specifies CARDRLGDTPEYTDKLIF.

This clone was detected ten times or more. The CDR3 DNA reads as TGTGCCTGTGACATGTTACTGGGGGACACGTACACCGATAAACTCATCTTT. This codes for CACDMLLGDTYTDKLIF. V is TRDV2 and J is TRDJ1, with 9 bases aligning to TRDD3. The CDR3 has 17 amino acids. Germline CDR1 is GEAIGNYY and CDR2 is EKD. The trim removed 2 bases at V and 0 bases at J, leaving 9 bases unmatched.

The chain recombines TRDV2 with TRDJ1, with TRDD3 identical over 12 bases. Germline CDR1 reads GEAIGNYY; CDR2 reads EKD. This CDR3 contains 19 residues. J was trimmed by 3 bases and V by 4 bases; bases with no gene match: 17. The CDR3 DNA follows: TGTGCCTGTGAAGAACTGGGGGATACAAGGCCAGGTGTGGCCGATAAACTCATCTTT. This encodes CACEELGDTRPGVADKLIF.

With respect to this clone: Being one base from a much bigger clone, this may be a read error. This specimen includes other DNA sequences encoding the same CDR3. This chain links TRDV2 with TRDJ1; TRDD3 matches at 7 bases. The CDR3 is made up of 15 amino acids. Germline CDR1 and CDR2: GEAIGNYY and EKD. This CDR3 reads CACDTLSVGDSKLIF. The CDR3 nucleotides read TGTGCCTGTGACACCCTAAGCGTGGGGGACAGCAAACTCATCTTC.